A single TCR beta chain is shown here with its context. No antigen is known for it. The J segment lost 3 bases and the V segment lost 0 bases, leaving 0 bases of the junction unmatched. Germline-derived CDR1 and CDR2 are SNHLY and FYNNEI. The CDR3 is 14 residues long. The data belong to a study of cytomegalovirus exposure and HLA in healthy donors. Study findings and constraints: An apparent linkage of common viral pathogens to several of the most significant clusters emerged in a later analysis. Later analysis showed most CMV-associated TCR beta chains appearing HLA-restricted.

Researchers ran the PCR with 60 Vbeta and 13 Jbeta primers. Sequencing used immunoSEQ multiplex PCR; TCRdb keeps in-frame clones, though not all of them. The table shows around 60,000 clones, with around 75% occurring only once. Donors were nominally healthy when sampled, though unrecorded immune exposures were likely. The sequence derives from a middle-aged woman in good health and CMV-seropositive. Sequenced: PBMCs. V is TRBV2 and J is TRBJ2-3; 7 bases align to TRBD2. CDR3 bases: TGTGCCAGCAGTGAAGCCGGGGGGACAGATACGCAGTATTTT. This sequence encodes CASSEAGGTDTQYF.